This T cell receptor (beta chain) was identified during a study of blood T cell repertoires in COVID-19. Study information: Acute and convalescent COVID-19 samples came from the United States, Italy and Spain.

This clone was picked up many times. Those who participated ranged in age from roughly 18 to 89 years and resided in under 25 US areas. In the authors' methods: Reference gene primer amplification gave nucleated cell count estimates. Data came from immunoSEQ multiplex PCR; TCRdb stores just in-frame clones and leaves some out. The V and J calls and the clone size are those of that table, but D and trimming were determined from the DNA. This sample has about 160,000 clones, with 80% to 90% found just once. The V gene's germline CDR1 is SGDLS and CDR2 YYNGEE. The CDR3 extends over 15 amino acids. Between the trimmed V and J ends, which lost 2 bases and 7 bases, there was a span of 15 bases.

Sequencing was carried out using PBMCs or T cells enriched from blood (not recorded which). The source is a man between 45 and 60 years old who had recovered from COVID-19. The chain couples TRBV9 to TRBJ1-4; D not resolved. The CDR3 reads CASSVRAGGSEKLFF. In nucleotides, the CDR3 is TGTGCCAGCAGCGTCCGCGCGGGCGGCAGTGAAAAACTGTTTTTT.